A selection of T cell receptor beta chains follows, all from one sample in a study of tumor-infiltrating lymphocytes in primary liver carcinoma. One entry per CDR3 protein results from TCRdb running MiXCR on the multiplex PCR reads. The sample lists over 100,000 distinct CDR3 sequences, approximately 68% occurring once. The specimen was tumor-adjacent normal liver tissue. These receptors were obtained from a woman aged 60-75 years with primary liver carcinoma and hepatitis B virus infection. The CDR3 runs from the conserved cysteine through the conserved F or W. The D gene is left open where the match is weak. Not every row has a clone size; where given, it reads once, few, many or a size class.

j_call v_call d_call clone_size cdr3_aa cdr3_nt
TRBJ2-1 TRBV11-2 . once CTSSLGRKGQFF TGTACCAGCAGCCTGGGACGGAAAGGGCAGTTCTTT
TRBJ2-2 TRBV6-1 TRBD2 . CVSSEVVTGGPIGELFF TGTGTCAGCAGTGAAGTGGTGACGGGAGGGCCCATCGGGGAGCTGTTCTTT
TRBJ2-1 TRBV7-8 . many CASSRREGGHNEQFF TGTGCCAGCAGCCGCCGCGAGGGCGGCCACAATGAGCAGTTCTTC
TRBJ2-7 TRBV29-1 . . CSVVSRDKGYEQYF TGCAGCGTTGTGTCCAGGGATAAGGGCTACGAGCAGTACTTC
TRBJ2-1 TRBV6-1 TRBD2 . CTSSEGASGSRTYNEQFF TGTACTAGCAGTGAAGGGGCCAGCGGGAGTAGAACCTACAATGAGCAGTTCTTC
TRBJ1-5 TRBV20-1 . few CSASVAGVSQPQHF TGCAGTGCCAGTGTGGCAGGGGTGTCGCAGCCCCAGCATTTT
TRBJ2-1 TRBV4-2 . . CVSSPFSGYPYNEQFF TGTGTCAGCAGCCCATTTAGCGGATACCCCTACAATGAGCAGTTCTTC
TRBJ1-3 TRBV6-2/TRBV6-3 . . CARHRDPLSFTGNTIYF TGTGCCAGACACCGGGACCCACTTTCCTTTACTGGAAACACCATATATTTT
TRBJ1-1 TRBV6-1 . . CASNFAVGGEALF TGTGCCAGCAACTTCGCTGTGGGGGGTGAAGCTTTGTTT
TRBJ2-1 TRBV4-2 TRBD2 . CASSQESGGLTNEQFF TGTGCCAGCAGCCAAGAGTCGGGGGGGCTAACCAATGAGCAGTTCTTC
TRBJ2-1 TRBV5-6 TRBD2 few CAGEDASGRADWGEQFF TGTGCCGGCGAAGACGCTAGCGGGAGGGCGGATTGGGGTGAGCAGTTCTTC
TRBJ2-1 TRBV4-1 . once CASSFWTISYNEHFF TGCGCCAGCAGCTTCTGGACTATATCCTACAATGAGCACTTCTTC
TRBJ2-7 TRBV28 TRBD2 . CASSQTSGRAYEQYF TGTGCCAGCAGTCAGACTAGCGGGAGGGCCTACGAGCAGTACTTC
TRBJ2-7 TRBV20-1 . . CSAIGREQYF TGCAGTGCTATCGGTCGCGAGCAGTACTTC
TRBJ1-1 TRBV4-1 . . CASSRALNTEAFF TGCGCAAGCAGCCGAGCTTTGAACACTGAAGCTTTCTTT
TRBJ2-1 TRBV6-5 TRBD2 . CASSYGTSGYDEQFF TGTGCCAGCAGTTACGGGACTAGCGGCTACGATGAGCAGTTCTTC
TRBJ2-2 TRBV29-1 . . CSVRGQSIGELFF TGCAGCGTTAGAGGACAGTCCATCGGGGAGCTGTTTTTC
TRBJ2-1 TRBV5-1 . . CASILDWPEGVF TGCGCCAGCATCTTGGACTGGCCCGAAGGGGTCTTC
TRBJ2-1 TRBV5-1 . many CASSLGVSSYNEQFF TGCGCCAGCAGCTTGGGGGTAAGCTCCTACAATGAGCAGTTCTTC
TRBJ2-1 TRBV12-3/TRBV12-4 TRBD2 once CASSLGGPSGLCNEQSF TGTGCCAGCAGTTTAGGTGGGCCTAGCGGGTTATGCAATGAGCAGTCCTTC
TRBJ2-2 TRBV5-1 . . CASSYSGRSLNTRELFF TGCGCCAGCAGCTATTCGGGACGGAGCTTGAACACCAGGGAGCTGTTTTTT
TRBJ2-3 TRBV24-1 . . CATSDKRVGQDTQYF TGTGCTACCAGTGATAAGAGGGTGGGTCAAGATACGCAGTATTTT
TRBJ2-4 TRBV11-2 TRBD2 . CASSLRGEGRNHIQYF TGTGCCAGCAGCTTACGGGGGGAGGGCCGAAACCACATTCAGTACTTT
TRBJ2-7 TRBV11-2 . few CASSLLAGTKAYEQYF TGTGCCAGCAGCTTGCTGGCGGGAACTAAGGCATACGAGCAGTACTTC
TRBJ1-6 TRBV11-3 . many CASSFKWSYNSPLHF TGTGCCAGCAGCTTTAAGTGGAGCTATAATTCACCCCTCCACTTT
TRBJ1-4 TRBV4-1 TRBD1 . CAGSPPGTADEKLFF TGCGCCGGCAGCCCACCGGGGACAGCCGATGAAAAATTGTTTTTT
TRBJ2-1 TRBV7-9 . . CASERGIDNEQFF TGTGCCAGCGAGAGGGGAATCGACAATGAGCAGTTCTTT
TRBJ2-7 TRBV29-1 . . CSVGGSFGVQHF TGCAGCGTTGGAGGGTCCTTTGGCGTGCAGCACTTC
TRBJ2-7 TRBV11-1 TRBD1 once CAGSASGQGNSYEQCF TGTGCTGGCAGCGCCTCGGGACAGGGCAACTCCTACGAGCAGTGCTTC
TRBJ2-1 TRBV19 . . CAGKRGGEQFF TGTGCCGGGAAGAGGGGAGGTGAGCAGTTCTTC
TRBJ2-7 TRBV6-2/TRBV6-3 . . CVSSYGPAGSSNVQYF TGTGTCAGCAGTTACGGTCCCGCGGGCAGCTCCAACGTGCAGTACTTC
TRBJ2-1 TRBV28 TRBD2 once CASTIHAGGPNEQFF TGTGCCAGCACCATTCACGCGGGAGGGCCAAATGAGCAGTTCTTC
TRBJ2-7 TRBV6-1 . . CASSEDSGGVCEQYF TGTGCCAGCAGTGAAGATAGTGGAGGGGTCTGCGAGCAGTACTTC
TRBJ2-7 TRBV28 TRBD2 . CASSLYGGTSAGEQYF TGTGCCAGCAGTTTGTACGGCGGGACTAGCGCAGGCGAGCAGTACTTC
TRBJ2-1 TRBV29-1 . . CGAQGGASGLNYNEQFF TGCGGCGCCCAGGGGGGAGCTAGCGGGTTAAACTACAATGAACAGTTCTTC
TRBJ2-1 TRBV12-3/TRBV12-4 TRBD2 once CASIPPGLAAYYEQFF TGTGCCAGCATCCCACCCGGGCTAGCGGCCTACTATGAGCAGTTCTTC
TRBJ2-7 TRBV11-2 . large CASSLLTGVIYEQYF TGTGCCAGCAGCTTATTGACGGGAGTGATCTACGAGCAGTACTTC
TRBJ2-2 TRBV6-5 TRBD2 . CANTRTGLAGGTGELFF TGCGCCAACACCCGGACAGGACTAGCGGGAGGAACCGGGGAGCTGTTTTTT
TRBJ2-2 TRBV10-3 TRBD2 . CVISEFGLGKTNTGELFF TGTGTCATCAGTGAGTTCGGACTAGGGAAGACGAACACCGGGGAGCTGTTTTTT
TRBJ2-3 TRBV11-2 . . CASNLGIRREGTDTQCF TGTGCCAGCAACTTAGGGATTCGACGGGAAGGCACAGATACGCAGTGTTTT
TRBJ2-4 TRBV11-2 . . CVSNLLTGSKNIQYF TGTGTCAGCAACCTCCTTACAGGGTCCAAAAACATTCAGTACTTC
TRBJ2-1 TRBV12-3/TRBV12-4 TRBD1 many CASTTDRGNEQFF TGTGCCAGCACCACGGACAGGGGCAATGAGCAGTTCTTC
TRBJ2-5 TRBV29-1 . once CSAGRQRDRRPFETQYF TGCAGCGCTGGAAGACAGAGGGACCGGCGACCGTTCGAGACCCAGTACTTC
TRBJ2-7 TRBV28 . few CANSTQREQYF TGTGCCAACAGTACTCAGCGCGAGCAGTACTTC
TRBJ1-1 TRBV13 . . CASSLVGAMNTEASF TGTGCCAGCAGCTTAGTTGGGGCCATGAACACCGAAGCTTCCTTT
TRBJ2-2 TRBV6-1 TRBD1 once CACSTGGSTGELFF TGCGCCTGCAGTACAGGGGGTAGCACCGGGGAGCTGTTCTTT
TRBJ2-2 TRBV11-3 . few CATSPGDTGELFF TGTGCTACCTCACCGGGAGACACCGGGGAGCTGTTTTTT
TRBJ2-3 TRBV12-3/TRBV12-4 TRBD2 many CASTNPGLAGVSGTQYF TGTGCCAGCACCAACCCGGGACTAGCGGGAGTAAGCGGTACGCAGTATTTT
TRBJ1-1 TRBV12-3/TRBV12-4 TRBD1 . CASTRDRDIEAFF TGTGCCAGCACCCGGGACAGGGACATTGAAGCTTTCTTT
TRBJ2-3 TRBV29-1 TRBD2 . CSVVGTSGRRTDTQYF TGCAGCGTAGTCGGGACTAGCGGGAGGCGTACAGATACGCAGTATTTT
TRBJ2-1 TRBV29-1 . many CSAGTSTRGNEQFF TGCAGCGCCGGGACCTCGACTAGGGGCAATGAGCAGTTCTTC
TRBJ2-7 TRBV11-2 . . CTSSFRSGVEQYF TGTACCAGTAGCTTTCGGTCTGGGGTCGAGCAGTACTTC
TRBJ2-1 TRBV11-2 . once CASSLDQQSTVYNEQFF TGTGCCAGCAGCTTAGATCAACAGTCTACAGTCTACAATGAGCAGTTTTTC
TRBJ1-1 TRBV30 . few CAWAWGAEAFF TGTGCCTGGGCCTGGGGGGCTGAAGCTTTCTTT
TRBJ2-5 TRBV29-1 . once CSSTRSDKGETQYF TGCAGCTCCACGAGGTCCGACAAGGGTGAGACCCAGTACTTC